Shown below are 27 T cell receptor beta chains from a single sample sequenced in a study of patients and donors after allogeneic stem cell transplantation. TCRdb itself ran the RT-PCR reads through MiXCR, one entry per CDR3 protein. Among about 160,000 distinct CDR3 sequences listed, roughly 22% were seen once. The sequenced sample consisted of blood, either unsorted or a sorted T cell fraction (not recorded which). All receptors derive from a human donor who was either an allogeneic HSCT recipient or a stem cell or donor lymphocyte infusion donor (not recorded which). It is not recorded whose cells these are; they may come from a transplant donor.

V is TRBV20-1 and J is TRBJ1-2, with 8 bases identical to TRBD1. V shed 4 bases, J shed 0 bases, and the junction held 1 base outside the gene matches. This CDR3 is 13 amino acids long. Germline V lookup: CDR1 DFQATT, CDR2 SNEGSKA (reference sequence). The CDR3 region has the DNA TGCAGTGCTACAGGGGGCTCTAACTATGGCTACACCTTC. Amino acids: CSATGGSNYGYTF.

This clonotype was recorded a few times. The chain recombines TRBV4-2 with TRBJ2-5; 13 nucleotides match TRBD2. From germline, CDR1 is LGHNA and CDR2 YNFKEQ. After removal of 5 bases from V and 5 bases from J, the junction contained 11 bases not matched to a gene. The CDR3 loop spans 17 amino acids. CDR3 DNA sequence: TGTGCCAGCAGCTATACTAGCGGGGGGGCTCTTCGGGAGACCCAGTACTTC. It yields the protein CASSYTSGGALRETQYF.

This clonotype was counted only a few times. The CDR3 DNA sequence: TGTGCCAGCAGCCTCAGTGGGGAGTTCGCCCTCCACTTT. Residues: CASSLSGEFALHF. The chain joins TRBV11-2 to TRBJ1-6; no reliable D call. Trimming shortened V by 5 bases and J by 14 bases, and 16 bases separated the two germline ends. The CDR3 extends over 13 amino acids. CDR1 is SGHAT, CDR2 FQNNGV, per germline. Looking up the rest from reference TRBV11-2 and TRBJ1-6 gives the full variable domain: EAGVAQSPRYKIIEKRQSVAFWCNPISGHATLYWYQQILGQGPKLLIQFQNNGVVDDSQLPKDRFSAERLKGVDSTLKIQPAKLEDSAVYLCASSLSGEFALHFGNGTRLTVT.

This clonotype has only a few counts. In nucleotides, the CDR3 is TGCGCCAGCAGTCGAGACAGGGCTTGGGACACTGAAGCTTTCTTT. This encodes CASSRDRAWDTEAFF. The J gene is TRBJ1-1, the V gene TRBV5-1; 7 bases line up with TRBD1. The CDR3 covers 15 residues. Germline V gene sequence: CDR1 SGHRS, CDR2 YFSETQ. V shed 5 bases, J shed 3 bases, and the junction held 10 bases outside the gene matches.

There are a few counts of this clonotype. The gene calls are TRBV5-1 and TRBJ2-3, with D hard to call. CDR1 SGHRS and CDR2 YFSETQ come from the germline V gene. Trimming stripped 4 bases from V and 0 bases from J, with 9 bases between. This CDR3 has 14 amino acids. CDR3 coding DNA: TGCGCCAGCAGCGGTGGGGTGAGCACAGATACGCAGTATTTT. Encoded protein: CASSGGVSTDTQYF.

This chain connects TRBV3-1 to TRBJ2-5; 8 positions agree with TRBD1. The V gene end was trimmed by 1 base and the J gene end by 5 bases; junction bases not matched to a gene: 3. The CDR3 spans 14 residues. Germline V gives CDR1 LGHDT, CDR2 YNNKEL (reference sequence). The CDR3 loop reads CASSQVGTGETQYF. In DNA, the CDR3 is TGTGCCAGCAGCCAAGTGGGGACAGGCGAGACCCAGTACTTC.

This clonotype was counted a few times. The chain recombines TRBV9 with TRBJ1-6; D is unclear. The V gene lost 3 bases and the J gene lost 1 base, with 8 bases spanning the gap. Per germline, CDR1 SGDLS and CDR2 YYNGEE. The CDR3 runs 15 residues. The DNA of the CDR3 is TGTGCCAGCAGCGAATGGGAGTCCTATAATTCACCCCTCCACTTT. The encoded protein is CASSEWESYNSPLHF.

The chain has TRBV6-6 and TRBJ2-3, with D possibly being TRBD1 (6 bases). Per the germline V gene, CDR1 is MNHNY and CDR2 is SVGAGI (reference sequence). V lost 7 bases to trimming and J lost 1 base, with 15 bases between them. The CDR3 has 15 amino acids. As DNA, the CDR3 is TGTGCCAGCACCTTCACAGGGTGGGGCACAGATACGCAGTATTTT. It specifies CASTFTGWGTDTQYF.

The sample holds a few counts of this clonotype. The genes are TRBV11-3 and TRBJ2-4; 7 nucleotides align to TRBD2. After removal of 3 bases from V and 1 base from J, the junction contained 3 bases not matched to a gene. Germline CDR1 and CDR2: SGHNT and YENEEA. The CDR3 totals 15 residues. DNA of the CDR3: TGTGCCAGCAGCTTGGGAGGGATGGCCAAAAACATTCAGTACTTC. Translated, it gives CASSLGGMAKNIQYF.

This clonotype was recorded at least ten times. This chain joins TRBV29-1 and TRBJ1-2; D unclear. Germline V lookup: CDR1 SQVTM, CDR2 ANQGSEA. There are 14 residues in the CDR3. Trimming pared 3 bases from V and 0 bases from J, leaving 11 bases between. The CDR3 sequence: CSVEIPRTNYGYTF. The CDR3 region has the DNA TGCAGCGTTGAGATCCCCAGGACTAACTATGGCTACACCTTC.

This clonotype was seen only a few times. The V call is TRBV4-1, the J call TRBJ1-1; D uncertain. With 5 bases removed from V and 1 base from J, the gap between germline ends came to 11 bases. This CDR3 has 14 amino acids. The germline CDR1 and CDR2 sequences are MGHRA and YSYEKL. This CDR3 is CASSGRIGNTEAFF. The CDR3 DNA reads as TGCGCCAGCAGCGGCCGAATCGGGAACACTGAAGCTTTCTTT.

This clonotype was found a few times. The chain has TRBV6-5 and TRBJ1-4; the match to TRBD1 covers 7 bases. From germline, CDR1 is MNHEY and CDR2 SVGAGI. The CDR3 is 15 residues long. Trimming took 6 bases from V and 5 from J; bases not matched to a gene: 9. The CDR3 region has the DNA TGTGCCAGCAGGGGCACCGGGACAGCAAATGAAAAACTGTTTTTT. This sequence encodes CASRGTGTANEKLFF.

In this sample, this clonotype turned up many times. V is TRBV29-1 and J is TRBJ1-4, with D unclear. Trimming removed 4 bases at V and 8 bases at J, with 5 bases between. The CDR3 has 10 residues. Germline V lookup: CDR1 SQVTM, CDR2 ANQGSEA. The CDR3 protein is CSVAGEKLFF. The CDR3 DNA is TGCAGCGTTGCCGGAGAAAAACTGTTTTTT.

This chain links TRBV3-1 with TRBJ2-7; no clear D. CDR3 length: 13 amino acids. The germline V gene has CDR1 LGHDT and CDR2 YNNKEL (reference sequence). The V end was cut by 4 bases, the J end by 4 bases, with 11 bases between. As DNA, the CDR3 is TGTGCCAGCAGCCCCCCGCGGCGGTACGAGCAGTACTTC. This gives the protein CASSPPRRYEQYF.

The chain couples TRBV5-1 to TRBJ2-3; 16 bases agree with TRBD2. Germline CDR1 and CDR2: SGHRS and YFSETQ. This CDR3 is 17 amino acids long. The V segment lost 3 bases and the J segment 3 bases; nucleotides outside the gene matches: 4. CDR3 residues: CASSSPGLAGGTDTQYF. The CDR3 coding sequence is TGCGCCAGCAGCTCCCCGGGACTAGCGGGAGGGACAGATACGCAGTATTTT.

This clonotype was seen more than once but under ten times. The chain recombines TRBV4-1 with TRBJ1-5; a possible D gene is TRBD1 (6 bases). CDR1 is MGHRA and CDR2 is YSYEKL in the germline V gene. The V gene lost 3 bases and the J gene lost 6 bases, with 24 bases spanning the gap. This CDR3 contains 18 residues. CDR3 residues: CASSHPPLRGGGTQPQHF. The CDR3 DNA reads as TGCGCCAGCAGCCATCCACCCCTGAGGGGGGGTGGTACTCAGCCCCAGCATTTT.

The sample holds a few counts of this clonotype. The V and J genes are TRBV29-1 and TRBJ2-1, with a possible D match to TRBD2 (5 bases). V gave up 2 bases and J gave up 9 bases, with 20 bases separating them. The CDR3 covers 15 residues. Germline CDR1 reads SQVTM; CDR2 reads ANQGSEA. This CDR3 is CSVEKLALLSGEQFF. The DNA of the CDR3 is TGCAGCGTTGAAAAGTTGGCCCTCCTAAGCGGTGAGCAGTTCTTC.

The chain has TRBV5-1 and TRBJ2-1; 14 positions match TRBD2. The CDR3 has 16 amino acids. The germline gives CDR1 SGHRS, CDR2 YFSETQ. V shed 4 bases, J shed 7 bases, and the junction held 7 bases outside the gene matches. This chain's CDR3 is CASSRGLAGAGNEQFF. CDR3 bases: TGCGCCAGCAGCAGGGGACTAGCGGGGGCGGGGAATGAGCAGTTCTTC.

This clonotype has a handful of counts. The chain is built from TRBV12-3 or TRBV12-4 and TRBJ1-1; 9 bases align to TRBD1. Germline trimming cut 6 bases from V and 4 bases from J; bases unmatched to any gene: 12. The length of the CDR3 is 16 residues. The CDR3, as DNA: TGTGCCAGCAGCACCGCCTCCGGGACAGGGCTCACTGAAGCTTTCTTT. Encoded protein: CASSTASGTGLTEAFF.

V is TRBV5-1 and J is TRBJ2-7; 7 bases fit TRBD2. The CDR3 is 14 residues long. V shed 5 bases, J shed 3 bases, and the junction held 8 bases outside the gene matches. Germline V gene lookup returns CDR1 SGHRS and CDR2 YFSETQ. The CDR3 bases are TGCGCCAGCAGAGGTACCGGGAGGAACTACGAGCAGTACTTC. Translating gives CASRGTGRNYEQYF.

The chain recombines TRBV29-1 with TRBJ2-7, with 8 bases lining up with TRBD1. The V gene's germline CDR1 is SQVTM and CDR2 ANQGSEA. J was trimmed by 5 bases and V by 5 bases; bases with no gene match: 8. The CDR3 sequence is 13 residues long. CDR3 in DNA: TGCAGCGTTCACACAGGGGGTAGCGACGAGCAGTACTTC. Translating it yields CSVHTGGSDEQYF.

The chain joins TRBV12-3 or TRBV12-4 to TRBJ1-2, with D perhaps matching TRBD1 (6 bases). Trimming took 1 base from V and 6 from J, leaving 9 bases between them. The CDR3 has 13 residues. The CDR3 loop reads CASSLGGGNGYTF. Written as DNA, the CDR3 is TGTGCCAGCAGTTTAGGCGGGGGCAATGGCTACACCTTC.

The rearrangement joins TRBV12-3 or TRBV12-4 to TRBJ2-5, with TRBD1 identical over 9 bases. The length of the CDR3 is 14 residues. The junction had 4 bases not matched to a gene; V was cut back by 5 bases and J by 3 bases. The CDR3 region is CASSPRTGEETQYF. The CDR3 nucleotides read TGTGCCAGCAGTCCAAGGACAGGGGAAGAGACCCAGTACTTC.

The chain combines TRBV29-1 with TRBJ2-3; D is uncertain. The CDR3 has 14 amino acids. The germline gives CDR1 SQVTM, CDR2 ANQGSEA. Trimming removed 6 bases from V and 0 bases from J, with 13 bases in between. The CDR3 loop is CSVSQFTSTDTQYF. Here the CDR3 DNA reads TGCAGCGTCTCACAGTTCACTAGCACAGATACGCAGTATTTT.

CDR3 bases: TGCAGTGCCGGAGGAAACATTCAGTACTTC. This encodes CSAGGNIQYF. This chain uses TRBV20-1 with TRBJ2-4; weak D call: TRBD2 (5 bases). V was trimmed by 6 bases and J by 6 bases, leaving 6 bases between them. The CDR3 is 10 amino acids. The germline CDR1 and CDR2 sequences are DFQATT and SNEGSKA (reference sequence).

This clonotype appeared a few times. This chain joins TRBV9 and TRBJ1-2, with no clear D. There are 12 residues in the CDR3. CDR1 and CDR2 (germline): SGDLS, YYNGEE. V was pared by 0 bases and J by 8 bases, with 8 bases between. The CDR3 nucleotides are TGTGCCAGCAGCGTAGATGTGGGAGGCTACACCTTC. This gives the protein CASSVDVGGYTF.

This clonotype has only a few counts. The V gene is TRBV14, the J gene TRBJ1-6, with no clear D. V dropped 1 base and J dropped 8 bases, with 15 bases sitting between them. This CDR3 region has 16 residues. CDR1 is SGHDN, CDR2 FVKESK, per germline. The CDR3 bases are TGTGCCAGCAGCCAAGGAGTGCGAGTTTTGGATTCACCCCTCCACTTT. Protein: CASSQGVRVLDSPLHF.